Presented here are 19 T cell receptor beta chains from one specimen sequenced in a study of T-cell reconstitution after alpha-beta-depleted transplantation in children. Construction of the TCRbeta library involved unique molecular identifiers. TCRdb itself ran the PCR reads through MiXCR, one entry per CDR3 protein. Here the sample spans 90,000 to 130,000 distinct CDR3 sequences, roughly 6.1% being singletons. This specimen consisted of PBMCs, mostly from graft donor cells, obtained 360 days after TCRalphabeta/CD19-depleted stem cell transplant. These receptors all come from a male patient aged 2 to 10 who had a stem cell transplant for acute lymphoblastic leukemia, so the T cells may come from the graft donor.

This chain uses TRBV27 with TRBJ2-7; possible D gene TRBD2, 6 bases. The CDR3 is 9 residues long. Germline V gene data show CDR1 as MNHEY and CDR2 as SMNVEV (reference sequence). In nucleotides, the CDR3 is TGTGCAGCGGGCCACGAGCAGTACTTC. This sequence encodes CAAGHEQYF.

This clonotype was seen many times. The rearrangement links TRBV13 to TRBJ1-2; a possible D gene is TRBD1 (5 bases). Germline CDR1 and CDR2: PRHDT and FYEKMQ (reference sequence). V shed 6 bases and J shed 8 bases, with 19 bases lying between them. The CDR3 spans 14 residues. CDR3 sequence: CASSSGGRRKGYTF. As DNA, the CDR3 is TGTGCCAGCAGTTCGGGGGGACGGAGAAAAGGCTACACCTTC.

The chain employs TRBV12-5 and TRBJ2-5; either TRBD1 or TRBD2 may fit D (5 bases each). The CDR3 totals 12 residues. Trimming took off 1 base at V and 5 bases at J, with 5 bases between the two ends. Germline CDR1 LGHNT, CDR2 FRNRAP. The DNA of the CDR3 is TGTGCTAGTGGTTTGGGGGGGGAGACCCAGTACTTC. This gives the protein CASGLGGETQYF.

In this sample, this clonotype turned up a few times. The rearrangement joins TRBV7-9 to TRBJ2-7; D is uncertain. V shed 4 bases and J shed 5 bases, with 18 bases lying between them. The V gene's germline CDR1 is SEHNR and CDR2 FQNEAQ (reference sequence). This CDR3 has 15 residues. CDR3 sequence (DNA): TGTGCCAGCAGCTCCTTTTTGCTAAGGGCCCACGAGCAGTACTTC. Residues: CASSSFLLRAHEQYF.

This clonotype has at least ten counts. The chain recombines TRBV4-3 with TRBJ2-7; D not certain. V dropped 1 base and J dropped 6 bases, with 13 bases sitting between them. Germline V gene data show CDR1 as LGHNA and CDR2 as YSLEER. The CDR3 consists of 14 residues. CDR3 sequence reads: CASSQARTLGEQYF. Written as DNA, the CDR3 is TGCGCCAGCAGCCAAGCGAGGACCCTCGGCGAGCAGTACTTC.

This clonotype was seen a few times. CDR3 bases: TGTGCCAGCAGGCTGAGCTCCTACAATGAGCAGTTCTTC. As protein: CASRLSSYNEQFF. The chain joins TRBV27 to TRBJ2-1; D unclear. Trimming shortened V by 6 bases and J by 0 bases, and 6 bases separated the two germline ends. The germline V gene has CDR1 MNHEY and CDR2 SMNVEV (reference sequence). CDR3 size: 13 residues.

This clonotype has ten or more counts. The chain combines TRBV9 with TRBJ2-3, with D perhaps given as TRBD1 or TRBD2 (5 bases each). The germline gives CDR1 SGDLS, CDR2 YYNGEE. The CDR3 covers 12 residues. V was pared by 5 bases and J by 8 bases, with 12 bases between. The CDR3: CASRAYGGTQYF. The CDR3 coding sequence is TGTGCCAGCAGGGCCTATGGGGGTACGCAGTATTTT.

The chain uses TRBV7-6 and TRBJ2-2; the D is unclear. The V gene's germline CDR1 is SGHVS and CDR2 FNYEAQ. Deletions cut 6 bases from V and 5 bases from J, with 7 bases between. The CDR3 contains 12 residues. CDR3 amino acids: CASSSMTGELFF. In DNA, the CDR3 is TGTGCCAGCAGTTCTATGACCGGGGAGCTGTTTTTT.

The J gene is TRBJ2-7, the V gene TRBV7-9; a possible D gene is TRBD2 (6 bases). The CDR3 consists of 17 residues. The germline CDR1 and CDR2 sequences are SEHNR and FQNEAQ (reference sequence). The ends were cut back, 4 bases at V and 7 bases at J, with 26 bases in the middle. CDR3 sequence (DNA): TGTGCCAGCAGCTCCACGTCGTCGGGACTCCCCCCGGAAGAGCAGTACTTC. Its protein is CASSSTSSGLPPEEQYF.

This clonotype was counted a few times. The V gene is TRBV7-2, the J gene TRBJ2-3; 7 nucleotides align to TRBD1. Trimming removed 0 bases from V and 4 bases from J; junction bases left unmatched: 7. The CDR3 is 16 residues long. The germline V gene encodes CDR1 SGHTA and CDR2 FQGNSA. CDR3 nucleotides: TGTGCCAGCAGCTTAGCGCCGGGACAGCTCTCAGATACGCAGTATTTT. Translating it yields CASSLAPGQLSDTQYF.

This clonotype was found a few times. The rearrangement links TRBV24-1 to TRBJ2-2; D unclear. Trimming took off 3 bases at V and 0 bases at J, with 7 bases between the two ends. The CDR3 sequence is 15 residues long. Looked up from germline, CDR1 is KGHDR and CDR2 is SFDVKD. CDR3 DNA sequence: TGTGCCACCAGTGATCCCGGAGCGAACACCGGGGAGCTGTTTTTT. This sequence encodes CATSDPGANTGELFF.

In its sample, this clonotype was seen many times. This rearrangement joins TRBV5-1 to TRBJ2-2, with D unresolved. The CDR3 covers 14 residues. Germline V gene lookup returns CDR1 SGHRS and CDR2 YFSETQ. Between the trimmed V and J ends, which lost 1 base and 7 bases, there was a span of 11 bases. This CDR3 reads CASSLKGYSGELFF. In DNA, the CDR3 is TGCGCCAGCAGCTTGAAGGGTTACAGCGGGGAGCTGTTTTTT.

This clonotype was seen many times. The genes are TRBV20-1 and TRBJ1-1; no firm D call. Germline values: CDR1 DFQATT, CDR2 SNEGSKA (reference sequence). V lost 0 bases and J lost 1, with 9 bases in between. The CDR3 has 14 residues. The CDR3 here is CSARDTETNTEAFF. CDR3 DNA: TGCAGTGCTAGAGATACGGAGACGAACACTGAAGCTTTCTTT.

This clonotype has a count of ten or more. V and J are TRBV10-3 and TRBJ2-2; D possibly corresponds to TRBD2 (5 bases). The germline gives CDR1 ENHRY, CDR2 SYGVKD. The CDR3 totals 16 residues. V dropped 5 bases and J dropped 5 bases, with 18 bases sitting between them. The CDR3 DNA reads as TGTGCCATCAGTCTATTCAGCAAGAGGGAAACCGGGGAGCTGTTTTTT. Residues: CAISLFSKRETGELFF.

Many counts were recorded for this clonotype. The J gene is TRBJ2-1, the V gene TRBV4-3; the D gene is possibly TRBD1 (5 bases). The V gene's germline CDR1 is LGHNA and CDR2 YSLEER. The ends were cut back, 2 bases at V and 7 bases at J, with 9 bases in the middle. This CDR3 comprises 13 residues. This CDR3 is CASSQPGWNEQFF. The CDR3 DNA reads TGCGCCAGCAGCCAACCAGGGTGGAATGAGCAGTTCTTC.

This clonotype turned up a few times. The chain is built from TRBV25-1 and TRBJ2-7, with D possibly called TRBD1 or TRBD2 (6 bases each). CDR1 is MGHDK and CDR2 is SYGVNS in the germline V gene. The CDR3 is made up of 15 amino acids. The DNA for the CDR3 is TGTGCGAGAAGGGGGGACATCACGTTCGGGGTAGATCGGTACTTC. This codes for CARRGDITFGVDRYF.

This clonotype was seen many times. V usage is TRBV7-9 and J usage is TRBJ2-7, with D possibly TRBD1 on 5 matching bases. Per germline, CDR1 SEHNR and CDR2 FQNEAQ (reference sequence). The CDR3 runs 15 residues. V lost 2 bases and J lost 0, with 11 bases in between. The CDR3 reads CASSLRLTASYEQYF. In DNA form, the CDR3 reads TGTGCCAGCAGCTTACGGTTGACAGCCTCCTACGAGCAGTACTTC.

This clonotype has ten or more counts. This chain uses TRBV10-3 with TRBJ1-1; tentatively, D is TRBD1 (5 bases). This CDR3 has 12 amino acids. V shed 7 bases and J shed 8 bases, with 14 bases lying between them. Germline V gene data show CDR1 as ENHRY and CDR2 as SYGVKD. CDR3 in DNA: TGTGCCATCACCGGGGACGGTATCGAAGCTTTCTTT. Protein: CAITGDGIEAFF.

This clonotype was picked up many times. This rearrangement joins TRBV20-1 to TRBJ2-5; D may be TRBD2 (6 bases). CDR1 is DFQATT, CDR2 SNEGSKA, per germline (reference sequence). The CDR3 consists of 13 residues. The V and J ends lost 4 bases and 5 bases respectively, with 14 bases between them. The CDR3 reads CSAKEEGRETQYF. The CDR3 DNA reads as TGCAGTGCTAAAGAGGAGGGGCGGGAGACCCAGTACTTC.